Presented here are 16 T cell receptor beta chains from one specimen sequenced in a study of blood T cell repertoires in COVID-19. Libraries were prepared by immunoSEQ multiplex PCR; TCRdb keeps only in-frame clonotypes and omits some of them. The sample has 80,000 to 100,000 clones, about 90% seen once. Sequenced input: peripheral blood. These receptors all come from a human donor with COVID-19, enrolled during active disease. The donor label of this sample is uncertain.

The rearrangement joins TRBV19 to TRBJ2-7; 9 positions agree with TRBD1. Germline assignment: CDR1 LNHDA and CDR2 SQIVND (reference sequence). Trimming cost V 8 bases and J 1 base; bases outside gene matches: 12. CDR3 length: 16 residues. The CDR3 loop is CASSPPRQGGSYEQYF. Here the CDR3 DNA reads TGTGCCAGTTCACCCCCACGACAGGGGGGTTCCTACGAGCAGTACTTC.

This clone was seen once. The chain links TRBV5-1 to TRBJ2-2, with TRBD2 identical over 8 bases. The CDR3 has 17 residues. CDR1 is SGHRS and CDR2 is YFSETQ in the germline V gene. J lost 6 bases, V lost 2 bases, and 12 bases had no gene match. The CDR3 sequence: CASSLAGVLFGAGELFF. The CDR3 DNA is TGCGCCAGCAGCTTAGCGGGAGTATTATTTGGGGCCGGGGAGCTGTTTTTT.

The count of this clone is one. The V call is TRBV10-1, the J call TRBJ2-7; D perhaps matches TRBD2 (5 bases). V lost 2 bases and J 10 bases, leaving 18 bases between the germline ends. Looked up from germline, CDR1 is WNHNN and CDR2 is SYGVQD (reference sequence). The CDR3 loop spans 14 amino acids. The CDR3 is CASSERVGVREQYF. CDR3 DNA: TGCGCCAGCAGTGAGAGGGTCGGCGTCCGGGAACAGTACTTC.

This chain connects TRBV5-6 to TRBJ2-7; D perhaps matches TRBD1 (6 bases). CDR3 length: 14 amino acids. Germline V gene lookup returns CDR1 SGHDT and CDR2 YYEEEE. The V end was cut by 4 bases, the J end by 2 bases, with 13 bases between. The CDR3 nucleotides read TGTGCCAGCAGCCGTGCGGACAGAACCTACGAGCAGTACTTC. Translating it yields CASSRADRTYEQYF. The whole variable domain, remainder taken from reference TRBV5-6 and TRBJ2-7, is DAGVTQSPTHLIKTRGQQVTLRCSPKSGHDTVSWYQQALGQGPQFIFQYYEEEERQRGNFPDRFSGHQFPNYSSELNVNALLLGDSALYLCASSRADRTYEQYFGPGTRLTVT.

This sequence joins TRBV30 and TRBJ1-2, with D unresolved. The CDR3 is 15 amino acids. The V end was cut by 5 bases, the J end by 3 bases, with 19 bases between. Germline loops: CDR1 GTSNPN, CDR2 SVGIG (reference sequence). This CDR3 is CAWAAGRGGYYGYTF. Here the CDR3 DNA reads TGTGCCTGGGCCGCCGGGCGGGGAGGCTACTATGGCTACACCTTC.

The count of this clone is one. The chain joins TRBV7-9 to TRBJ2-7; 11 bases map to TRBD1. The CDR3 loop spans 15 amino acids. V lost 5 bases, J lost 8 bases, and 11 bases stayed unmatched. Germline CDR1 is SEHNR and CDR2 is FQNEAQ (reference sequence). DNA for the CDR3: TGTGCCAGCAGCAGTAGCGGACAGGGGGCAATACAGCAGTACTTC. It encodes CASSSSGQGAIQQYF.

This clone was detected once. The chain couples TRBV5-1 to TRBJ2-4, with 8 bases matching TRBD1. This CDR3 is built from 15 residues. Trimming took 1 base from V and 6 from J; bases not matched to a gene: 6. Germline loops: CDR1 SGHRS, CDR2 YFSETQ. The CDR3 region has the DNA TGCGCCAGCAGCTTGCCAGACAGGGGCGCAAACATTCAGTACTTC. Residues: CASSLPDRGANIQYF.

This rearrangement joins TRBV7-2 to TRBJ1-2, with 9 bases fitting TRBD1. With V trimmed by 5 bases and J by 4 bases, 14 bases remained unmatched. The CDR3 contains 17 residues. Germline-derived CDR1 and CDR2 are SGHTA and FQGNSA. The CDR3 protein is CASSQRGPGQGPYGYTF. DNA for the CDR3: TGTGCCAGCAGCCAGCGGGGCCCTGGACAGGGGCCCTATGGCTACACCTTC.

The CDR3 sequence: CSAISPKLAKNIQYF. CDR3 coding DNA: TGCAGCGCCATCTCGCCTAAGCTAGCCAAAAACATTCAGTACTTC. The chain joins TRBV29-1 to TRBJ2-4; unclear D gene. V was shortened by 7 bases and J by 0 bases, with 16 bases between the two germline ends. The CDR3 contains 15 residues. Germline-derived CDR1 and CDR2 are SQVTM and ANQGSEA.

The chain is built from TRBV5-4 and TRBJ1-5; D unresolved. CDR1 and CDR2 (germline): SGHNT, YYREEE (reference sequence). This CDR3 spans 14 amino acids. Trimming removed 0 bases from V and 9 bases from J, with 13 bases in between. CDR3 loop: CASSLDAQTTPQHF. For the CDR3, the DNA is TGTGCCAGCAGCTTGGACGCACAGACGACGCCCCAGCATTTT. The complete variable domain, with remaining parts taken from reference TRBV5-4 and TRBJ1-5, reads ETGVTQSPTHLIKTRGQQVTLRCSSQSGHNTVSWYQQALGQGPQFIFQYYREEENGRGNFPPRFSGLQFPNYSSELNVNALELDDSALYLCASSLDAQTTPQHFGDGTRLSIL.

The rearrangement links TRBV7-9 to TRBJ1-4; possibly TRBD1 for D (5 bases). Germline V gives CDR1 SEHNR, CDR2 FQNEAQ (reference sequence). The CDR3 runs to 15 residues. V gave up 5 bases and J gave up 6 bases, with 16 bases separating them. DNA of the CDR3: TGTGCCAGCAGCCCCACATCCGGGGGGTATGAAAAACTGTTTTTT. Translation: CASSPTSGGYEKLFF.

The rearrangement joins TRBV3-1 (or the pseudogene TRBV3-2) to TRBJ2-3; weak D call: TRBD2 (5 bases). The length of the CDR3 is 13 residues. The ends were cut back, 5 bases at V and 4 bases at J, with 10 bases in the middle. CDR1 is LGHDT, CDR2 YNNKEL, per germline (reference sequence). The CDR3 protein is CASSSRGADTQYF. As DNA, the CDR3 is TGTGCCAGCAGCTCCCGGGGAGCAGATACGCAGTATTTT.

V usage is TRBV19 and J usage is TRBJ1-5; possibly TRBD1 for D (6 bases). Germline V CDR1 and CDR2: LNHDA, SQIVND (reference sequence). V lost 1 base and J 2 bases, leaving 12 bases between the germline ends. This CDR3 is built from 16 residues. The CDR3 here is CASSIGPGVGNQPQHF. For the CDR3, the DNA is TGTGCCAGTAGTATAGGCCCAGGGGTAGGCAATCAGCCCCAGCATTTT. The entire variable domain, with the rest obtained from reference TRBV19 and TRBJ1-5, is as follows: DGGITQSPKYLFRKEGQNVTLSCEQNLNHDAMYWYRQDPGQGLRLIYYSQIVNDFQKGDIAEGYSVSREKKESFPLTVTSAQKNPTAFYLCASSIGPGVGNQPQHFGDGTRLSIL.

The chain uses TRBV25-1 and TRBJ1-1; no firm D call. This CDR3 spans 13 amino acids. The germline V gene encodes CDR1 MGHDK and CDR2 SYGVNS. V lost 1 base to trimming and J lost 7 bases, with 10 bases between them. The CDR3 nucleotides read TGTGCCAGCAGTGAATGGTACAGCCTTGAAGCTTTCTTT. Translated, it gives CASSEWYSLEAFF.

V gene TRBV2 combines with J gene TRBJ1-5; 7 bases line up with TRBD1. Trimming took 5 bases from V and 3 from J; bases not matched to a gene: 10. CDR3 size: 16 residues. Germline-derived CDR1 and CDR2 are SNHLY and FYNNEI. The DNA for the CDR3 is TGTGCCAGCAGTTCACAGGGGCCGGACCTCAATCAGCCCCAGCATTTT. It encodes CASSSQGPDLNQPQHF.

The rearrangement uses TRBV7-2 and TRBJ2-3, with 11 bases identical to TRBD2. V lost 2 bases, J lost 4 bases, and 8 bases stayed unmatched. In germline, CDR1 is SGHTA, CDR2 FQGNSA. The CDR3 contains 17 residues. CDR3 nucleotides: TGTGCCAGCAGCTTATATGCTAGCGGGGGGCGGGCAGATACGCAGTATTTT. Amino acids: CASSLYASGGRADTQYF.